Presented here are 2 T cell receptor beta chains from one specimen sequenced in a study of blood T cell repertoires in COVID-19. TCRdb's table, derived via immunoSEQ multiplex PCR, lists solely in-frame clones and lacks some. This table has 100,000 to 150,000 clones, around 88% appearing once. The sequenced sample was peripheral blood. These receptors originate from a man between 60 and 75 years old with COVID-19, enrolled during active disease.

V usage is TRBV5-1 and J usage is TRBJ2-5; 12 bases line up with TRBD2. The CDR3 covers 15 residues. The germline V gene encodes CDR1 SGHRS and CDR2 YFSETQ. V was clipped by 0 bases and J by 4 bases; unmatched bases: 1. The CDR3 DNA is TGCGCCAGCAGCTTGGGGACTAGCGGGGTAGAGACCCAGTACTTC. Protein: CASSLGTSGVETQYF. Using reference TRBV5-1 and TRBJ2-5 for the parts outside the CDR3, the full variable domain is KAGVTQTPRYLIKTRGQQVTLSCSPISGHRSVSWYQQTPGQGLQFLFEYFSETQRNKGNFPGRFSGRQFSNSRSEMNVSTLELGDSALYLCASSLGTSGVETQYFGPGTRLLVL.

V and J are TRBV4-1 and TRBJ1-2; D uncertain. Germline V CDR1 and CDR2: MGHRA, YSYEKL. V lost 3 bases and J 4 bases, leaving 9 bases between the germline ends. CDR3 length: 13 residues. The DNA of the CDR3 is TGCGCCAGCAGCCAGACTAACCTCTATGGCTACACCTTC. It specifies CASSQTNLYGYTF.